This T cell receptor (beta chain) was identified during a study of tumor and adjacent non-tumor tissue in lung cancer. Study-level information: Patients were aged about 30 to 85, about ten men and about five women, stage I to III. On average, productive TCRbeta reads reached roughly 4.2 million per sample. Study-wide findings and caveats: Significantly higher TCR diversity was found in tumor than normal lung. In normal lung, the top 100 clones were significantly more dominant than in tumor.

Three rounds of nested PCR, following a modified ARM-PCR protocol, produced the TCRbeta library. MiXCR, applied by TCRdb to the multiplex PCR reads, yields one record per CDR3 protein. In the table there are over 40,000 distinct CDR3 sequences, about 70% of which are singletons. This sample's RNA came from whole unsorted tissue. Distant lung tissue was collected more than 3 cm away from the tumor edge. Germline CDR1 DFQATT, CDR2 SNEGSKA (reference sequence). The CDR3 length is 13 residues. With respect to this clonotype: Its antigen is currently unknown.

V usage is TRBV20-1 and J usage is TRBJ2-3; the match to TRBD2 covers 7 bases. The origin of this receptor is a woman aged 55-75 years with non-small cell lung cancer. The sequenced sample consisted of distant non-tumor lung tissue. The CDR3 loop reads CNVKAGYTDTQYF. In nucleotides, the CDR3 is TGCAATGTCAAAGCGGGATACACAGATACGCAGTATTTT.